This T cell receptor beta chain was profiled in a study of blood T cells in healthy people across ages. The study's findings and limits: Long-lived donors exceeded aged donors in naive CD4+ cells and diversity. The percentage of naive T cells correlated strongly with TCR beta diversity. Shifts in expanded clonotypes may have been confounded by donor CMV status, which was unknown.

Together with a sample-barcoded 5' primer, a J-beta primer mix was included in a second PCR lasting about 7 to 12 cycles. TCRdb ran MiXCR on the 5' RACE reads and lists one entry per CDR3 protein. The table has roughly 1.9 million distinct CDR3 sequences, around 42% seen once. About this clonotype itself: Antigen specificity is unknown.

The sample taken for sequencing was blood. This clonotype originated in a human donor in good health.

The CDR3 DNA sequence: TGTGCCACCAGTGATAACCCCGCAGTGGACCAAGAGACCCAGTACTTC. Its translation: CATSDNPAVDQETQYF. The chain uses TRBV24-1 and TRBJ2-5; D is undetermined. V was pared by 3 bases and J by 0 bases, with 13 bases between. This CDR3 is 16 amino acids long. Germline V gives CDR1 KGHDR, CDR2 SFDVKD.